Presented here are 6 T cell receptor beta chains from one specimen sequenced in a study of cytomegalovirus exposure and HLA in healthy donors. The PCR contained 60 Vbeta and 13 Jbeta primers. The method was immunoSEQ multiplex PCR; TCRdb's version includes in-frame clones alone and lacks a portion of them. This sample has some 160,000 clones, with roughly 80% found just once. The sequenced sample consisted of PBMCs. The receptors derive from a woman aged 45-60 years in good health and CMV-seronegative.

This clone was detected once. The V and J genes are TRBV7-2 and TRBJ1-1; D uncertain. Germline V gene sequence: CDR1 SGHTA, CDR2 FQGNSA. V lost 0 bases to trimming and J lost 1 base, with 6 bases between them. The CDR3 is 14 amino acids. CDR3 nucleotides: TGTGCCAGCAGCTTAGCACAGACGAACACTGAAGCTTTCTTT. Protein sequence: CASSLAQTNTEAFF.

Of note for this clone: A junction boundary mismatches the germline segment, possibly from a read error. The chain uses TRBV7-7 and TRBJ1-1; possible D gene TRBD1, 5 bases. The CDR3 has 17 amino acids. From germline, CDR1 is SSHAT and CDR2 FNYEAQ (reference sequence). CDR3 region: CASRGGGAMSLNTEAFF. CDR3 DNA: TGTGCTAGCAGAGGAGGAGGGGCGATGAGTCTGAACACTGAAGCTTTCTTT.

This sequence joins TRBV19 and TRBJ2-2; D perhaps matches TRBD2 (7 bases). The ends were cut back, 6 bases at V and 8 bases at J, with 19 bases in the middle. The CDR3 totals 15 residues. Germline CDR1 LNHDA, CDR2 SQIVND (reference sequence). CDR3 sequence (DNA): TGTGCCAGTAGACGGACAGCCCGGGGGGCGGGGGAGCTGTTTTTT. Translating gives CASRRTARGAGELFF.

This chain joins TRBV27 and TRBJ1-5; 7 nucleotides match TRBD1. V shed 3 bases, J shed 5 bases, and the junction held 4 bases outside the gene matches. CDR3 length equals 14 residues. Germline V CDR1 and CDR2: MNHEY, SMNVEV (reference sequence). CDR3 sequence: CASSLEGGYQPQHF. The CDR3 bases are TGTGCCAGCAGTTTGGAAGGGGGCTATCAGCCCCAGCATTTT.

On this clone itself: One junction end does not reproduce the germline sequence, and a read error may be involved. This chain joins TRBV18 and TRBJ2-6, with a possible D match to TRBD1 (5 bases). The germline gives CDR1 KGHSH, CDR2 LQKENI. CDR3 size: 17 residues. The CDR3 loop is CASSPAVVHSGANGLTF. CDR3 coding DNA: TGTGCCAGCTCACCAGCCGTTGTACACTCTGGGGCCAACGGCCTGACTTTC.

The chain employs TRBV9 and TRBJ1-1; 7 bases fit TRBD1. This CDR3 contains 14 residues. Germline V gene lookup returns CDR1 SGDLS and CDR2 YYNGEE. J lost 6 bases, V lost 0 bases, and 5 bases had no gene match. CDR3 residues: CASSVGRGQAEAFF. The CDR3 DNA sequence: TGTGCCAGCAGCGTAGGGAGGGGGCAGGCTGAAGCTTTCTTT.